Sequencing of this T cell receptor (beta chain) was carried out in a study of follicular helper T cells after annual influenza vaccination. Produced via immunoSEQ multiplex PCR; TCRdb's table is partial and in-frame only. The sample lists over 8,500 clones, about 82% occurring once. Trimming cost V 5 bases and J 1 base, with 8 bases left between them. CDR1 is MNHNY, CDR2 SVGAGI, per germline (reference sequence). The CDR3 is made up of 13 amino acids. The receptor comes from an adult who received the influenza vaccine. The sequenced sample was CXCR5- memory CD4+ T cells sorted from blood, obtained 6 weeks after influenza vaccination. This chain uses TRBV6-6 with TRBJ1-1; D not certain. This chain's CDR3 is CASSDLRNTEAFF. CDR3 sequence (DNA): TGTGCCAGCAGTGACCTTAGGAACACTGAAGCTTTCTTT.